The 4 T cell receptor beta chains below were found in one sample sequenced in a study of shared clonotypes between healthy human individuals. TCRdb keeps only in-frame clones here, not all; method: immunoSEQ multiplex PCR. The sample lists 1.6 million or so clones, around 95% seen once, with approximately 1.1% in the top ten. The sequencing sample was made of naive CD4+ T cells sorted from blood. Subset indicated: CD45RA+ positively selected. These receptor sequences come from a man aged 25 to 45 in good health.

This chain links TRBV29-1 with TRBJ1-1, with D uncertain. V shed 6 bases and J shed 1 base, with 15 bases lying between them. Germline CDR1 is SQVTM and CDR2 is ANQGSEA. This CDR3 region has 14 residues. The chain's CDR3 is CSVENLAKNTEAFF. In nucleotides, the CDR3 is TGCAGCGTAGAGAATCTCGCCAAGAACACTGAAGCTTTCTTT.

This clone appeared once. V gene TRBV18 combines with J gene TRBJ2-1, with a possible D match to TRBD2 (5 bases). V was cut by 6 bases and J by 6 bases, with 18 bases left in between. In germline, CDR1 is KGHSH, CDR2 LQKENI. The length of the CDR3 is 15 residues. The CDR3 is CASSPIRGRGNEQFF. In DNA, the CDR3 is TGTGCCAGCTCCCCTATCCGGGGTCGAGGCAATGAGCAGTTCTTC.

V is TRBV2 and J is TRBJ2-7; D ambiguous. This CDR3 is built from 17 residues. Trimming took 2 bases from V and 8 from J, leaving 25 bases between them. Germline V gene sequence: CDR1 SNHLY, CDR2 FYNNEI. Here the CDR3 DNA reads TGTGCCAGCAGTGAATTTGTCCCCGGAAAGCCCCTGGGGAAGCAGTACTTC. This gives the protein CASSEFVPGKPLGKQYF.

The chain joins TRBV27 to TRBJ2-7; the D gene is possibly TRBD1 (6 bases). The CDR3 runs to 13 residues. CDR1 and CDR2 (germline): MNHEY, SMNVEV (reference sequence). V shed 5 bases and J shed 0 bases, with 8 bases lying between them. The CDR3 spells CASSRQASYEQYF. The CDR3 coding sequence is TGTGCCAGCAGTCGACAGGCCTCCTACGAGCAGTACTTC.